The T cell receptor (beta chain) described here comes from a study of OX40 agonist ivuxolimab in advanced cancers. V dropped 1 base and J dropped 4 bases, with 4 bases sitting between them. Looked up from germline, CDR1 is LNHNV and CDR2 is YYDKDF (reference sequence). The CDR3 covers 12 residues. Clones were read by immunoSEQ multiplex PCR, and TCRdb kept only the in-frame ones, dropping some. In the table there are over 45,000 clones, roughly 90% of which are singletons. The starting material was CD4+ or CD8+ T cells sorted from blood, obtained in a trial of the OX40 agonist ivuxolimab. The chain uses TRBV15 and TRBJ2-5; D is uncertain. The TCR comes from an adult with an advanced solid tumor such as melanoma, head and neck, liver or kidney cancer. The CDR3 is CATSRARETQYF. DNA of the CDR3: TGTGCCACCAGCAGAGCCCGAGAGACCCAGTACTTC. Using reference TRBV15 and TRBJ2-5 for the parts outside the CDR3, the full variable domain is DAMVIQNPRYQVTQFGKPVTLSCSQTLNHNVMYWYQQKSSQAPKLLFHYYDKDFNNEADTPDNFQSRRPNTSFCFLDIRSPGLGDTAMYLCATSRARETQYFGPGTRLLVL.